The entry that follows covers one T cell receptor (beta chain) sequence. The target antigen is unknown. These data originate in a study of CXCR3-negative and CXCR3-positive naive CD8 T cells. For the study at large: Libraries each contributed about 1.5 +/- 0.3 million TRB reads, for about 135 million in total. The study, taken as a whole, reports: Naive subsets expressed similar surface CD5; TRB CDR3 features served to infer TCR strength. Sequencing showed both naive subsets with comparably high diversity, and memory CD8+ cells much lower. Naive CXCR3-negative cells resembled naive CXCR3-positive cells in TRBV-TRBJ usage; memory cells differed.

UMI labels and 5' RACE were used to prepare the TRB cDNA libraries. For each CDR3 protein, TCRdb gives one entry from its re-call of the 5' RACE reads, without DNA. Its table records about 48,000 distinct CDR3 sequences. Germline CDR1 is SQVTM and CDR2 is ANQGSEA. The CDR3 is 17 residues long. The sequence was obtained from a human donor in good health. Some clones in this sample may be carry-over from other donors' samples. The sample comprised memory CD8+ T cells from blood. The chain combines TRBV29-1 with TRBJ2-3; no DNA is available, so the TRBD2 call from TCRdb remains unchecked. CDR3: CSVEDGPEVAGGDTQYF.